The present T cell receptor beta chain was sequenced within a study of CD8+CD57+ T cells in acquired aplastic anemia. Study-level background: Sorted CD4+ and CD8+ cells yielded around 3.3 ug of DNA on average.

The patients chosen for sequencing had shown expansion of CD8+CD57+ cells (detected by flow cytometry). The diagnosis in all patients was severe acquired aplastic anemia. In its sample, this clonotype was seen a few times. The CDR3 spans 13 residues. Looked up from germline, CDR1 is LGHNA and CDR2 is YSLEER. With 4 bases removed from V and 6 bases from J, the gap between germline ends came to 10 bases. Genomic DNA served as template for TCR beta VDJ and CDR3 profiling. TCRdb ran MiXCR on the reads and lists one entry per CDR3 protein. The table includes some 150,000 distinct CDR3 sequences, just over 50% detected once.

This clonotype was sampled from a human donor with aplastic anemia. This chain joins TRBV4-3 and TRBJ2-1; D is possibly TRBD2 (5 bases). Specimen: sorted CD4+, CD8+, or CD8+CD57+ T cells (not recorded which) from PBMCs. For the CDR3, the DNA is TGCGCCAGCAGCCGAGACCGGGGCAATGAGCAGTTCTTC. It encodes CASSRDRGNEQFF.